At least ten counts were recorded for the clone carrying this T cell receptor (beta chain). The antigen is unknown. From the 5' RACE reads, TCRdb called clonotypes with MiXCR, one entry per CDR3 protein. Of under 200,000 distinct CDR3 sequences listed, 9.5% to 13% are singletons. These data come from a study of CD8 T cells in ankylosing spondylitis. This CDR3 region has 15 residues. V was cut by 4 bases and J by 4 bases, with 16 bases left in between. Study-level results: The authors reported significant enrichment of disease-linked clones in matched ankylosing spondylitis synovial fluid. Reactive arthritis synovial fluid and blood previously showed some of these motif variants. In ankylosing spondylitis blood, a motif of eight highly homologous TCR beta variants appeared characteristic.

V gene TRBV12-3 or TRBV12-4 combines with J gene TRBJ1-1; possible D gene TRBD1, 6 bases. The sample consisted of blood, either unsorted or a sorted T cell fraction (not recorded which). This sequence was found in a male donor with ankylosing spondylitis or in good health (not recorded which). This chain's CDR3 is CASSYQAGVGTEAFF. Written as DNA, the CDR3 is TGTGCCAGCAGTTATCAAGCAGGGGTTGGCACTGAAGCTTTCTTT.